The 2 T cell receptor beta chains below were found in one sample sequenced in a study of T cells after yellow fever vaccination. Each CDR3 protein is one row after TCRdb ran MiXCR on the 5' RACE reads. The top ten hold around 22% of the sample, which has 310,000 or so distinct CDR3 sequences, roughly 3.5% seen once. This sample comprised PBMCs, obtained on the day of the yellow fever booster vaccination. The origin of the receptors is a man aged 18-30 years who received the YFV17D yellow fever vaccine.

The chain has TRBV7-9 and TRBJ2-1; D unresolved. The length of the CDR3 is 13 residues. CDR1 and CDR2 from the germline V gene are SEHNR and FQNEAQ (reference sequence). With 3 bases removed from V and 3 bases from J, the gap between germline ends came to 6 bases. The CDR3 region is CASSLYLYNEQFF. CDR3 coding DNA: TGTGCCAGCAGCTTGTACCTCTACAATGAGCAGTTCTTC.

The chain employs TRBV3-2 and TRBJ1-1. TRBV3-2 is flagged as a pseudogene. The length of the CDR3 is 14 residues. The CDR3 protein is CASSPTELNTEAFF. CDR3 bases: TGTGCCAGCAGCCCTACAGAGCTGAACACTGAAGCTTTCTTT.